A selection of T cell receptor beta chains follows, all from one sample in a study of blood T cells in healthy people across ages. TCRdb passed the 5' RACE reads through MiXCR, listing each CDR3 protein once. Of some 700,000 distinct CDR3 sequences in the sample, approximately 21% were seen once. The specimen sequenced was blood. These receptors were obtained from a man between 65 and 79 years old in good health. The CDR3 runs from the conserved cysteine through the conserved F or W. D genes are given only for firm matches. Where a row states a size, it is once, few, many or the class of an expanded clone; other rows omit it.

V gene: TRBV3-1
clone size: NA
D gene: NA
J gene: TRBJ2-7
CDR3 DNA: TGTGCCAGCAGCGGTTCTCGGAAGTCTTACTCCTACGAGCAGTACTTC
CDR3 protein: CASSGSRKSYSYEQYF

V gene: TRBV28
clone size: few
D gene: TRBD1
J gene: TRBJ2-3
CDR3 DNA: TGTGTCGCCCGTCGTGCGGCGACCGGGACAGTCGGCACAGATACGCAGTATTTT
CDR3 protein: CVARRAATGTVGTDTQYF

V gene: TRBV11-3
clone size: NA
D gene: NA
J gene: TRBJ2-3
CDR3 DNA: TGTGCCAGCAGCTTAGTTGGTAGCTTGGAGGCAGATACGCAGTATTTT
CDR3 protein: CASSLVGSLEADTQYF

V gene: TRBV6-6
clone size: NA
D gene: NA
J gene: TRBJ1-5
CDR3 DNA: TGTGCCAGCACCAACGACGGATTCAATCAGCCCCAGCATTTT
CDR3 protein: CASTNDGFNQPQHF

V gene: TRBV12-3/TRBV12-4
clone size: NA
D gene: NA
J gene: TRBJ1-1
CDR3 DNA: TGTGCCAGCAGTTTAGCTCAGGGTTCTGAAGCTTTCTTT
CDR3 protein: CASSLAQGSEAFF

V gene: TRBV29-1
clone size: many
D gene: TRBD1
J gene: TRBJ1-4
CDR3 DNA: TGCAGCGTCTGGACAGGGCCGGGGGAAAAACTGTTTTTT
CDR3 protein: CSVWTGPGEKLFF

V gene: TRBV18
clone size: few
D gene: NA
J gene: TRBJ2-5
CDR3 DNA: TGTGCCAGCTCACCGAACAAAGAGACCCAGTACTTC
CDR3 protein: CASSPNKETQYF

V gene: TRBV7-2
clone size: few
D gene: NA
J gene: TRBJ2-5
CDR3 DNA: TGTGCCAGCAGCGTGGGACGCCTCCAGGAGACCCAGTACTTC
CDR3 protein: CASSVGRLQETQYF

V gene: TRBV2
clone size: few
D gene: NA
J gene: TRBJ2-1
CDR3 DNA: TGTGCCAGCAGTGTACTGTCTGCGGGCAATGAGCAGTTCTTC
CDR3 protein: CASSVLSAGNEQFF

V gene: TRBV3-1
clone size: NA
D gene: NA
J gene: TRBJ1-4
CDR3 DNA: TGTGCCAGCAGCCAATGGCAGGAGAATGAAAAACTGTTTTTT
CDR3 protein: CASSQWQENEKLFF

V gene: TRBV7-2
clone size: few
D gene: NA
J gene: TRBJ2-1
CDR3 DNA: TGTGCCAGCAGTGACCAGGGCGGTATGCTGAACAATGAGCAGTTCTTC
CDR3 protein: CASSDQGGMLNNEQFF

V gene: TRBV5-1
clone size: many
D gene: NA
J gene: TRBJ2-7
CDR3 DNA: TGCGCCAGCAGCGATGGAATTACCTACGAGCAGTACTTC
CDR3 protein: CASSDGITYEQYF

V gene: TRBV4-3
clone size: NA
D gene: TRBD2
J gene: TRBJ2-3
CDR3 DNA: TGCGCCAGCAGCCAAGGCCCTCCAGGTAGCGGGAGCGCAGATACGCAGTATTTT
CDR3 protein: CASSQGPPGSGSADTQYF

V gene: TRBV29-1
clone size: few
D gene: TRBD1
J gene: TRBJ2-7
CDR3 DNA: TGCAGCGTCCACGAACCTGGGACAGGGGGCGAGCAGTACTTC
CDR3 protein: CSVHEPGTGGEQYF

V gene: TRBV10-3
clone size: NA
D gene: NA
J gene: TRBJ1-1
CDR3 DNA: TGTGCCATCAGTGTTGGGGTTGACACTGAAGCTTTCTTT
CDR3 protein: CAISVGVDTEAFF

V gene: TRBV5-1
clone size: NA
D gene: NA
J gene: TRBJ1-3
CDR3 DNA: TGCGCCAGCAGCTTCGGTTCGTTGGGAAACACCATATATTTT
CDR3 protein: CASSFGSLGNTIYF

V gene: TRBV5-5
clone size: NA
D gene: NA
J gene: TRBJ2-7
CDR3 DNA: TGTGCCAGCAGCTTGTTTCGGGGGCTTGTCTACGAGCAGTACTTC
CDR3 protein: CASSLFRGLVYEQYF

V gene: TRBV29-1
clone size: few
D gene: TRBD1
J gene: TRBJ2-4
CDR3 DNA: TGCAGCGTTGTGCCCGGGACAGGGGACAGCATTCAGTACTTC
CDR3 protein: CSVVPGTGDSIQYF

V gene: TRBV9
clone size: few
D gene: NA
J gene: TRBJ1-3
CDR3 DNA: TGTGCCAGCAGCGTTGCAGGGGCCAACTCTGGAAACACCATATATTTT
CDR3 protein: CASSVAGANSGNTIYF

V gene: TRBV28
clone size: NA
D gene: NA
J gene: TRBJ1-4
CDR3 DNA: TGTGCCAGCAGGAGAACTACTCATGAAAAACTGTTTTTT
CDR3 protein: CASRRTTHEKLFF

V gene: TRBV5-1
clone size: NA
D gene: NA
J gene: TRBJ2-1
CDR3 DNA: TGCGCCAGCAGCTTGGGTCTAGCCAGGGAGCAGTTCTTC
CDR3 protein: CASSLGLAREQFF

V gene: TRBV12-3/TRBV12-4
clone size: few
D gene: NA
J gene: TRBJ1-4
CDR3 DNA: TGTGCCAGCATGGTAGTTCCCGAAAAACTGTTTTTT
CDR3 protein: CASMVVPEKLFF

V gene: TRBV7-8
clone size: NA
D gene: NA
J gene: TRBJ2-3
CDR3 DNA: TGTGCCAGCAGCTTGTCCGGGTCGTTGACAGATACGCAGTATTTT
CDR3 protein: CASSLSGSLTDTQYF

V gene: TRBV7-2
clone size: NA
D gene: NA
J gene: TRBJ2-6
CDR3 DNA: TGTGCCATCAGCTTATGTGTAGGGCCTGGGGCCAACGTCCTGACTTTC
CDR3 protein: CAISLCVGPGANVLTF

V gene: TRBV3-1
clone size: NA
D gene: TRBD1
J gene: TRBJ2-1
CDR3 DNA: TGTGCCAGCAGCCCGGACCTGGGGACAGGGATATACAATGAGCAGTTCTTC
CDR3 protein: CASSPDLGTGIYNEQFF

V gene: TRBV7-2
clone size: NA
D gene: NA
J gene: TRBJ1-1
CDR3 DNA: TGTGCCAGCAGCTCAAGAGGGGGGCTCGAAGCTTTCTTT
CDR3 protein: CASSSRGGLEAFF

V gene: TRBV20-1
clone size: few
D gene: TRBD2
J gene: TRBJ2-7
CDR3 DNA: TGCAGCGTTGGGTCTAGCGGTCGCCACTACGAGCAGTACTTC
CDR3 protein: CSVGSSGRHYEQYF

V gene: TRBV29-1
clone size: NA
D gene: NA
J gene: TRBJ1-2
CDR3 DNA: TGCAGCGTTCAACAGAATAACTATGGCTACACCTTC
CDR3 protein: CSVQQNNYGYTF

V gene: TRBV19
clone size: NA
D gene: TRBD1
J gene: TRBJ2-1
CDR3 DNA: TGTGCCAGTAAGGACAGGGGCCGTCGGGCCAATGAGCAGTTCTTC
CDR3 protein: CASKDRGRRANEQFF

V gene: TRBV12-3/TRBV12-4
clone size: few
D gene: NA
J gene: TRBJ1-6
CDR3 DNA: TGTGCCAGCAGTTTGGCCAATTCACCCCTCCACTTT
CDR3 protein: CASSLANSPLHF

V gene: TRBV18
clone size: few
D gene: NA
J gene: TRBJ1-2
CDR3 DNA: TGTGCCAGCTCACCAGAAGGGCCAAGGGGCTATGGCTACACCTTC
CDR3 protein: CASSPEGPRGYGYTF

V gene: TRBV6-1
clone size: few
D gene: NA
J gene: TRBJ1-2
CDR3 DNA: TGTGCCAGCACGGACTGGGGGAGAGTAAACTATGGCTACACCTTC
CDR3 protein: CASTDWGRVNYGYTF

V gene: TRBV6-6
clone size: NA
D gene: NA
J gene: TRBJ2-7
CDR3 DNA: TGTGCCAGCAGTTACGTTCTGGGGGCGGGGGAGCAGTACTTC
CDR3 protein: CASSYVLGAGEQYF

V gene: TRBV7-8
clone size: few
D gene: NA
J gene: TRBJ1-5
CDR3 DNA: TGTGCCAGCAGCCAACGCGACCCAGACGATCAGCCCCAGCATTTT
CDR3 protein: CASSQRDPDDQPQHF

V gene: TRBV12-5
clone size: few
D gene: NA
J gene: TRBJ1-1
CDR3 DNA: TGTGCTAGTGGTCAAAGCCGGGCGAACACTGAAGCTTTCTTT
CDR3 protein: CASGQSRANTEAFF

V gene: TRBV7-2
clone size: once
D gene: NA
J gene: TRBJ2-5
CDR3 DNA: TGTGCCAGCAGACGATTCGGGTCAGCGGGTCTGGGAGAGACCCAGTACTTC
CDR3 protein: CASRRFGSAGLGETQYF

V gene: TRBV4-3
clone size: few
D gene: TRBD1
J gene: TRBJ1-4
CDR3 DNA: TGCGCCAGCAGCCACTTGGGACAGGCCCATGAAAAACTGTTTTTT
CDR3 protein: CASSHLGQAHEKLFF

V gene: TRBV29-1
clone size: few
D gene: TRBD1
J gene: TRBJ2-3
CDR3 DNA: TGCAGCGGGACAGGGATCCCCCGCACAGATACGCAGTATTTT
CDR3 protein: CSGTGIPRTDTQYF

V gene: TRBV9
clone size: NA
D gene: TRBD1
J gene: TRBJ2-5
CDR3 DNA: TGTGCCAGCAGCGTACTACAGGGGGCTAGGGGGACCCAGTACTTC
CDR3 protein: CASSVLQGARGTQYF

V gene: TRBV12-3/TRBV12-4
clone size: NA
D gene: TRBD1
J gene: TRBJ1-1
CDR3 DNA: TGTGCCAGCATCCCGGGACAGGGGGCGGTTGGCGCTGAAGCTTTCTTT
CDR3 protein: CASIPGQGAVGAEAFF

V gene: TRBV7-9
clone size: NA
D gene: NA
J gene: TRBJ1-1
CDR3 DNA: TGTGCCAGCAGCTTCGGGGGGCTGACTGAAGCTTTCTTT
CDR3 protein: CASSFGGLTEAFF

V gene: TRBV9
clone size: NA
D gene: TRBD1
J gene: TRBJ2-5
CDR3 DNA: TGTGCCAGCAGCCTCAGCCCAGGGGGAGAGACCCAGTACTTC
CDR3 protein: CASSLSPGGETQYF

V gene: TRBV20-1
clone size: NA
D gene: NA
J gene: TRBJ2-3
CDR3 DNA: TGCAGTGCTTGGGACTTAAGCACAGATACGCAGTATTTT
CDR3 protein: CSAWDLSTDTQYF

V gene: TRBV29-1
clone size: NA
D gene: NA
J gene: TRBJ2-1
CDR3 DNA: TGCAGCGCCCGAAGGACAGATAATGAGCAGTTCTTC
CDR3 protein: CSARRTDNEQFF

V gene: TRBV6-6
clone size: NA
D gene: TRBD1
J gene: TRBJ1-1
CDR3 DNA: TGTGCCAGCAGTTACGGGCAGGGGGCAAGAGGGAACACTGAAGCTTTCTTT
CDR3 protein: CASSYGQGARGNTEAFF

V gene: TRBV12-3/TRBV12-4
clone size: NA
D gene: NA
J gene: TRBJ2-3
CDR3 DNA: TGTGCCAGCAAATTAAGAGTGGGAACAGATACGCAGTATTTT
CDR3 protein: CASKLRVGTDTQYF

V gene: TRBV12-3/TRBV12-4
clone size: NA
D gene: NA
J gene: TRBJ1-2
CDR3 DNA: TGTGCCAGCAGTTTATCGCTCCCCAGCGGCTCTAACTATGGCTACACCTTC
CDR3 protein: CASSLSLPSGSNYGYTF

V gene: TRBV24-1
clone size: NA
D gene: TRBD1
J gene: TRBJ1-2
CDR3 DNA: TGTGCCACCAGTGATCCCACCGGGACAGCCTATGGCTACACCTTC
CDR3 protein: CATSDPTGTAYGYTF

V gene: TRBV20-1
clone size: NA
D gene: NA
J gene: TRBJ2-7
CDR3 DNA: TGCAGTGCCACAAAGATAGGAGGGACAGCGCTACCCTACGAGCAGTACTTC
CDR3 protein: CSATKIGGTALPYEQYF

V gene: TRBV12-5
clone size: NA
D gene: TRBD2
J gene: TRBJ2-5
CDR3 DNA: TGTGCTAGTGGTTTTACTAGCGGGGGGGCTACGGAGACCCAGTACTTC
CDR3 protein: CASGFTSGGATETQYF

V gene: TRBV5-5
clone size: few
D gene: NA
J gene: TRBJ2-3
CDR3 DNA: TGTGCCAGCAGCTTGGAAACTAGGGAAGATACGCAGTATTTT
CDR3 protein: CASSLETREDTQYF

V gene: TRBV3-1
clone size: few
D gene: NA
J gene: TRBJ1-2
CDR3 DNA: TGTGCCAGCAGCCAAGCATCTGCCCATGGCTACACCTTC
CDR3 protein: CASSQASAHGYTF

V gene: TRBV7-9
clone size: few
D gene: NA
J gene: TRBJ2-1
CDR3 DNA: TGTGCCAGCAGCTTAGTTGGTCGGGGAGATGAGCAGTTCTTC
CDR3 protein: CASSLVGRGDEQFF

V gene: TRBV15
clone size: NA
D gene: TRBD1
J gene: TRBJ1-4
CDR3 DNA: TGTGCCACCAGCAGTACAGGGGGGTACGATGAAAAACTGTTTTTT
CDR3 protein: CATSSTGGYDEKLFF

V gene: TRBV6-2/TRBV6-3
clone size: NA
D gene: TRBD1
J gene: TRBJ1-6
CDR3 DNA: TGTGCCAGCACCCTCAGACAGGGCTCCTATAATTCACCCCTCCACTTT
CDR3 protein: CASTLRQGSYNSPLHF

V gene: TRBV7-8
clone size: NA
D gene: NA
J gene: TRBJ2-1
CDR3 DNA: TGTGCCAGCAGTTTTTCAGGAGCCCATCAGTTCTTC
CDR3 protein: CASSFSGAHQFF

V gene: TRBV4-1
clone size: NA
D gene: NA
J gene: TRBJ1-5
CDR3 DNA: TGCGCCAGCAGCCAAGAACTATCAGGTCGGGACCGCGGCAATCAGCCCCAGCATTTT
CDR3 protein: CASSQELSGRDRGNQPQHF